This T cell receptor beta chain was observed in a study of blood T cell repertoires in COVID-19. On the study more broadly: The origin of the acute and convalescent COVID-19 samples was the United States, Italy and Spain. Nucleic acid was either cDNA or gDNA, and it came from T cells, B-cell-depleted T cells, or PBMCs.

In the original processing: Using reference gene primer amplification, nucleated cell counts were estimated. The table came from immunoSEQ multiplex PCR; TCRdb's copy has only in-frame clones and leaves some out. V and J calls and clone size are given by that table; D and trimming were obtained from the DNA. The repertoire has 95,000 to 150,000 clones, around nine tenths of them found once; the top ten carry about 2.1%. The CDR3 covers 13 residues. Germline V gene sequence: CDR1 KGHDR, CDR2 SFDVKD. Trimming removed 0 bases from V and 8 bases from J, with 9 bases in between. This clonotype was sampled from a woman in her forties or fifties with acute or convalescent COVID-19. Sequencing was carried out using peripheral blood. This chain uses TRBV24-1 with TRBJ1-1; TRBD1 might be the D (5 bases). CDR3 coding DNA: TGTGCCACCAGTGATTTGCGGGGGACCGAAGCTTTCTTT. Translating it yields CATSDLRGTEAFF.